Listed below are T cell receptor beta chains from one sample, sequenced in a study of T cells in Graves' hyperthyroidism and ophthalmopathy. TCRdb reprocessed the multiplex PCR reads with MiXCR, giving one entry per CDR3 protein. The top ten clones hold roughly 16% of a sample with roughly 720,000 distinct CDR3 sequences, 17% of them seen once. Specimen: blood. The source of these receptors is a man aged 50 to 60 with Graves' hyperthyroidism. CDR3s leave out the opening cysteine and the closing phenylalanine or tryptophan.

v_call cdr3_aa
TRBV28 ASSPGRRVQPQH
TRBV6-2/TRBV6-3 ASRPDRKAIYEQY
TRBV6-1 ASRDWTDSYEQY
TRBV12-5 ASGTSGTLSSYNEQF
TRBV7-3 ASSFQEMNTEAF
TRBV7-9 ASSLFQGQF
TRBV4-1 ASSLGGSEQF
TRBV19 ASSARDSIHPYEQY
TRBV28 ASSVPLAGVGKF
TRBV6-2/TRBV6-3 ASSYSLGGSGADVLT
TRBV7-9 ASSLWTQLGEETQY
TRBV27 ASSPHGYYGYT
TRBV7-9 ASSFTPDGSTDTQY
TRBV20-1 SARAGTSGYNEQF
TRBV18 ASSPAGPLRAPLH
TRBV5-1 ASSFSGTGNEKLF
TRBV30 AWRKGRGELF
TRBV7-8 ASRPTWQSTDTQY
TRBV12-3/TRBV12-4 ASSLSTSGTYEQY
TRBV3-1 ASSQDPGSHQPQH
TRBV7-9 ASSLDGGWMNTEAF
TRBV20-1 SARVRRGETQY
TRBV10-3 AISELDTGGSYEQY
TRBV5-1 ASSFPGLAGVNEQF
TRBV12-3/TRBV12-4 ASSLRGTNNEQF
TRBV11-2 ASSLDRLALGDTQY
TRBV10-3 AIRLDSATDTQY
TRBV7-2 ASSELAGTDTQY
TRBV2 ASSGWTDSTDTQY
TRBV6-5 ASSYDFLTGNQPQH
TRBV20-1 SAPSGGEPAYNEQF
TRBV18 ASSPVPTGDTDTQY
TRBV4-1 ASSHQWAGEGTEAF
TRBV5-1 ASTFGLSGEQY
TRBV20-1 SARPGVNTGELF
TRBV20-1 SARAFNNEQF
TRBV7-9 ASSVRLDHEQY
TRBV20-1 SAPRGANEKLF
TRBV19 ASSIDSAGAATGELF
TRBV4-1 ASSQESSDSPLH
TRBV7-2 ASSSPGQGYMFDEQY
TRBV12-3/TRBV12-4 ASSPSTWTGEFGNTIY
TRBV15 ATSRDMLAGRYEQY
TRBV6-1 ASAFRVGGTEAF
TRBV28 ASSLPGNTETF
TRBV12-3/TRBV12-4 ASSLTGSKNIQY
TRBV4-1 ASSPGLAGGAAGANVLT
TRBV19 ASLDGGGSRSYGYT
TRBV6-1 ASSGRLAGHNEQF
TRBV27 ASSLGADSTDTQY
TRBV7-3 ASSFTGRPTDTQY
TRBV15 ATSRNQAYSGHHEQY
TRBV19 ATLGQFNQPQH
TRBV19 ASTDMNRGGSPLH
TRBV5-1 ASSSGPSSGNTIY